This entry lists 18 T cell receptor beta chains sequenced from one sample in a study of T cell responses to AZD1222 COVID-19 vaccine. TCRdb's table, derived via immunoSEQ multiplex PCR, lists solely in-frame clones and lacks some. The sample includes around 100,000 clones, less than 90% of them seen just once. Here the sequenced sample was peripheral blood, taken on day 0 of AZD1222 vaccination. All receptors derive from an adult in good health.

The rearrangement uses TRBV7-9 and TRBJ1-1; the D is unclear. Germline V gene data show CDR1 as SEHNR and CDR2 as FQNEAQ (reference sequence). The CDR3 is 14 amino acids. V shed 1 base and J shed 3 bases, with 9 bases lying between them. The CDR3 protein is CASSLDGVYTEAFF. CDR3 DNA: TGTGCCAGCAGCTTAGATGGCGTCTACACTGAAGCTTTCTTT.

This clone was found once. The rearrangement links TRBV5-1 to TRBJ2-1, with D maybe TRBD2 (6 bases). CDR3 size: 14 residues. V was cut by 1 base and J by 5 bases, with 10 bases left in between. The V gene's germline CDR1 is SGHRS and CDR2 YFSETQ. The chain's CDR3 is CASSLRLADNEQFF. The CDR3 DNA is TGCGCCAGCAGCTTGAGATTAGCGGACAATGAGCAGTTCTTC. The whole variable domain, remainder taken from reference TRBV5-1 and TRBJ2-1, is KAGVTQTPRYLIKTRGQQVTLSCSPISGHRSVSWYQQTPGQGLQFLFEYFSETQRNKGNFPGRFSGRQFSNSRSEMNVSTLELGDSALYLCASSLRLADNEQFFGPGTRLTVL.

This chain uses TRBV4-1 with TRBJ1-2; D unclear. V was pared by 0 bases and J by 4 bases, with 12 bases between. The CDR3 has 15 amino acids. Germline lookup yields CDR1 MGHRA and CDR2 YSYEKL. The CDR3 region has the DNA TGCGCCAGCAGCCAAGACCCCGGGGTGGGCTATGGCTACACCTTC. This codes for CASSQDPGVGYGYTF.

This chain links TRBV10-2 with TRBJ1-1; D may be TRBD1 (5 bases). CDR1 is WSHSY, CDR2 SAAADI, per germline. Trimming left V 3 bases short and J 1 base short, with 15 bases between. This CDR3 comprises 16 residues. CDR3 loop: CASSDHGTAGNTEAFF. DNA of the CDR3: TGCGCCAGCAGTGACCACGGGACCGCGGGGAACACTGAAGCTTTCTTT.

The chain employs TRBV6-5 and TRBJ1-2; D is possibly TRBD1 (5 bases). V lost 5 bases to trimming and J lost 2 bases, with 15 bases between them. The CDR3 contains 15 residues. CDR1 is MNHEY, CDR2 SVGAGI, per germline. CDR3 sequence (DNA): TGTGCCAGCAGTACGGGACGGGGGAGGAACTATGGCTACACCTTC. This translates into CASSTGRGRNYGYTF.

V usage is TRBV6-5 and J usage is TRBJ1-3; the D is unclear. CDR3 length: 15 amino acids. V gave up 2 bases and J gave up 0 bases, with 8 bases separating them. Germline CDR1 and CDR2: MNHEY and SVGAGI. The chain's CDR3 is CASSYQGLSGNTIYF. The CDR3 DNA reads TGTGCCAGCAGTTACCAAGGGCTCTCTGGAAACACCATATATTTT.

The chain joins TRBV30 to TRBJ2-7; tentative D call: TRBD1 (5 bases). Germline V lookup: CDR1 GTSNPN, CDR2 SVGIG (reference sequence). V was cut by 0 bases and J by 7 bases, with 19 bases left in between. This CDR3 spans 15 amino acids. CDR3 loop: CAWSVLEGALWEQYF. DNA of the CDR3: TGTGCCTGGAGTGTACTGGAAGGGGCTTTGTGGGAGCAGTACTTC.

The CDR3 DNA reads as TGCGCCAGCGGCCTGGGGAAGACGGGTGGCACTGAAGCTTTCTTT. It is translated as CASGLGKTGGTEAFF. V usage is TRBV5-1 and J usage is TRBJ1-1; the D is unclear. Germline V gene lookup returns CDR1 SGHRS and CDR2 YFSETQ. The CDR3 is 15 amino acids. V dropped 7 bases and J dropped 4 bases, with 20 bases sitting between them.

This clone showed up just once. The chain recombines TRBV7-3 with TRBJ2-2, with D perhaps TRBD2 (6 bases). The CDR3 is 15 residues long. The V end was cut by 2 bases, the J end by 3 bases, with 10 bases between. From germline, CDR1 is SGHTA and CDR2 FQGTGA. CDR3: CASSLGGSYTGELFF. Written as DNA, the CDR3 is TGTGCCAGCAGCTTAGGAGGGTCTTACACCGGGGAGCTGTTTTTT.

The V and J genes are TRBV9 and TRBJ2-5; TRBD2 aligns across 13 bases. J was trimmed by 2 bases and V by 5 bases; bases with no gene match: 9. The CDR3 contains 17 residues. The germline CDR1 and CDR2 sequences are SGDLS and YYNGEE. The CDR3 region has the DNA TGTGCCAGCAGAAAGGGGCCGGGACTAGCGGGGCAAGAGACCCAGTACTTC. Encoded protein: CASRKGPGLAGQETQYF.

This clone was seen a few times. CDR3 coding DNA: TGTGCCAGCAGCTTAACTCCCGGGACAGGAAATGTCTACAATGAGCAGTTCTTC. Amino acid sequence: CASSLTPGTGNVYNEQFF. The V gene is TRBV7-3, the J gene TRBJ2-1, with 8 bases matching TRBD1. In germline, CDR1 is SGHTA, CDR2 FQGTGA. The CDR3 loop spans 18 amino acids. Trimming took 0 bases from V and 3 from J; bases not matched to a gene: 10. The full variable domain, with the rest looked up from reference TRBV7-3 and TRBJ2-1, is GAGVSQTPSNKVTEKGKYVELRCDPISGHTALYWYRQSLGQGPEFLIYFQGTGAADDSGLPNDRFFAVRPEGSVSTLKIQRTERGDSAVYLCASSLTPGTGNVYNEQFFGPGTRLTVL.

The gene calls are TRBV9 and TRBJ2-3; no clear D. CDR1 is SGDLS, CDR2 YYNGEE, per germline. The CDR3 is 15 amino acids. V was trimmed by 2 bases and J by 0 bases, leaving 10 bases between them. DNA of the CDR3: TGTGCCAGCAGCGTTTCCCCCGGGAGCACAGATACGCAGTATTTT. It encodes CASSVSPGSTDTQYF.

This clone was recorded once. It is unclear where the CDR3 begins or ends on the DNA, so no DNA is shown, and the CDR3 is as TCRdb lists it. V and J are TRBV28 and TRBJ1-2; the table's D call, TRBD1, was not checked against the DNA. The germline CDR1 and CDR2 sequences are MDHEN and SYDVKM. The CDR3 length is 23 residues, termini included. The CDR3 is CASMGANSMATPSVRGKFYGYTF.

V gene TRBV6-1 combines with J gene TRBJ2-5, with TRBD2 identical over 7 bases. V dropped 2 bases and J dropped 7; count of bases not matched to a gene: 13. The CDR3 runs 16 residues. In germline, CDR1 is MNHNS, CDR2 SASEGT. The CDR3 spells CASSELQRDYLGTQYF. The DNA of the CDR3 is TGTGCCAGCAGTGAATTACAGCGGGACTACCTGGGGACCCAGTACTTC.

This clone was observed a few times. V is TRBV30 and J is TRBJ1-2; TRBD1 matches 7 bases. CDR3 length: 13 amino acids. CDR1 and CDR2 (germline): GTSNPN, SVGIG (reference sequence). V lost 3 bases, J lost 6 bases, and 7 bases stayed unmatched. The CDR3 DNA is TGTGCCTGGAGCTTCGGGACAGATAATGGCTACACCTTC. Its protein product is CAWSFGTDNGYTF.

The chain carries TRBV6-4 and TRBJ2-7, with TRBD1 identical over 7 bases. The CDR3 totals 14 residues. Trimming removed 5 bases from V and 0 bases from J; junction bases left unmatched: 4. The germline CDR1 and CDR2 sequences are MRHNA and SNTAGT. CDR3 in DNA: TGTGCCAGCAGTCCCAGGACAGGCTCCTACGAGCAGTACTTC. Its protein is CASSPRTGSYEQYF.

The V call is TRBV9, the J call TRBJ1-2; tentatively, D is TRBD1 (5 bases). V was pared by 0 bases and J by 5 bases, with 11 bases between. The CDR3 extends over 14 amino acids. Germline CDR1 SGDLS, CDR2 YYNGEE. CDR3 DNA sequence: TGTGCCAGCAGCGTAGACCCGGGGGGGTATGGCTACACCTTC. Protein sequence: CASSVDPGGYGYTF.

The rearrangement uses TRBV19 and TRBJ2-7; 9 positions agree with TRBD2. Losses at the gene ends were 5 bases for V and 0 bases for J; bases not matched to a gene: 5. The length of the CDR3 is 15 residues. Germline V gene data show CDR1 as LNHDA and CDR2 as SQIVND (reference sequence). CDR3 amino acids: CASSSREGLSYEQYF. The CDR3 coding sequence is TGTGCCAGTAGTTCGCGGGAGGGCCTCTCCTACGAGCAGTACTTC. Full variable domain (remainder filled in from reference TRBV19 and TRBJ2-7): DGGITQSPKYLFRKEGQNVTLSCEQNLNHDAMYWYRQDPGQGLRLIYYSQIVNDFQKGDIAEGYSVSREKKESFPLTVTSAQKNPTAFYLCASSSREGLSYEQYFGPGTRLTVT.